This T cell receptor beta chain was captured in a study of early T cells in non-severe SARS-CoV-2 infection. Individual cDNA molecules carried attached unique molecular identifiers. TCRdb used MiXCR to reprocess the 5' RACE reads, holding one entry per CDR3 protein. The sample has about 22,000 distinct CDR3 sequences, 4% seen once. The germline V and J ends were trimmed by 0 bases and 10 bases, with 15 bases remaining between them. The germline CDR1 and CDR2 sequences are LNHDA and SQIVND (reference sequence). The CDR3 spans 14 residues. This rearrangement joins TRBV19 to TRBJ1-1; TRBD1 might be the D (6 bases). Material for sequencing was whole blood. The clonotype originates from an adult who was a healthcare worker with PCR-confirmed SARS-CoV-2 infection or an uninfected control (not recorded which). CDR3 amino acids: CASSIDRTALGAFF. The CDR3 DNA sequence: TGTGCCAGTAGTATAGACCGGACAGCGCTGGGAGCTTTCTTT.